The next 14 T cell receptor beta chains were all read from a single sample in a study of blood T cell repertoires in COVID-19. Sequenced by immunoSEQ multiplex PCR; TCRdb stores in-frame clones only, minus some. The table lists 240,000 or so clones, roughly 90% of them singletons. What was sequenced was peripheral blood. These receptors all come from a man aged 60 to 69 with acute or convalescent COVID-19.

The V gene is TRBV19, the J gene TRBJ2-5, with D possibly TRBD2 on 6 matching bases. V was trimmed by 3 bases and J by 2 bases, leaving 10 bases between them. CDR3 length equals 14 residues. Germline V gene lookup returns CDR1 LNHDA and CDR2 SQIVND (reference sequence). The chain's CDR3 is CASSISGGQETQYF. The CDR3 DNA follows: TGTGCCAGTAGTATTTCCGGGGGACAAGAGACCCAGTACTTC. Full variable domain (rest looked up from reference TRBV19 and TRBJ2-5): DGGITQSPKYLFRKEGQNVTLSCEQNLNHDAMYWYRQDPGQGLRLIYYSQIVNDFQKGDIAEGYSVSREKKESFPLTVTSAQKNPTAFYLCASSISGGQETQYFGPGTRLLVL.

This clone was picked up one time. The J gene is TRBJ2-7, the V gene TRBV27; 10 nucleotides align to TRBD1. The CDR3 is 14 residues long. CDR1 is MNHEY and CDR2 is SMNVEV in the germline V gene (reference sequence). The V gene end was trimmed by 5 bases and the J gene end by 4 bases; junction bases not matched to a gene: 5. The CDR3 sequence: CASSLGTGAYEQYF. Written as DNA, the CDR3 is TGTGCCAGCAGTCTCGGGACAGGGGCGTACGAGCAGTACTTC.

This clone was found a few times. The chain recombines TRBV19 with TRBJ2-2, with 7 bases identical to TRBD2. The CDR3 is 17 amino acids. Germline V gene sequence: CDR1 LNHDA, CDR2 SQIVND (reference sequence). The ends lost 3 bases at V and 4 bases at J; junction bases unmatched: 11. CDR3 region: CASSIRGGDGGTGELFF. The CDR3 DNA reads TGTGCCAGTAGTATTAGGGGAGGGGACGGTGGCACCGGGGAGCTGTTTTTT.

This clone has a single count. The chain couples TRBV29-1 to TRBJ2-2, with TRBD1 matching 8 bases. CDR3 length: 16 residues. CDR1 SQVTM and CDR2 ANQGSEA come from the germline V gene. The V and J ends lost 3 bases and 2 bases, in that order; junction bases with no gene match: 8. CDR3 protein: CSVDIRTGSNTGELFF. CDR3 coding DNA: TGCAGCGTTGACATTAGGACAGGGTCTAACACCGGGGAGCTGTTTTTT.

The chain is built from TRBV12-5 and TRBJ1-1, with D perhaps matching TRBD1 (6 bases). Germline CDR1 reads LGHNT; CDR2 reads FRNRAP. Trimming pared 6 bases from V and 1 base from J, leaving 18 bases between. This CDR3 comprises 16 residues. CDR3 sequence reads: CASGPLDRTGNTEAFF. In DNA, the CDR3 is TGTGCTAGTGGCCCCCTTGACAGGACGGGGAACACTGAAGCTTTCTTT.

This chain links TRBV11-3 with TRBJ1-1; TRBD1 agrees at 7 bases. This CDR3 is built from 13 residues. In germline, CDR1 is SGHNT, CDR2 YENEEA. V was pared by 5 bases and J by 11 bases, with 11 bases of the junction left unmatched. The CDR3 nucleotides are TGTGCCAGCAGCCCAACCCGACAGGGTGCGGCTTTCTTT. This codes for CASSPTRQGAAFF.

This rearrangement joins TRBV5-1 to TRBJ1-6, with 7 bases aligning to TRBD1. With 0 bases clipped from V and 7 bases from J, the junction kept 1 base outside the gene matches. Germline lookup yields CDR1 SGHRS and CDR2 YFSETQ. This CDR3 has 14 amino acids. The CDR3 sequence: CASSLDRGNSPLHF. In DNA form, the CDR3 reads TGCGCCAGCAGCTTGGACAGGGGCAATTCACCCCTCCACTTT.

This clone occurred a few times. This chain uses TRBV7-2 with TRBJ1-3; TRBD1 agrees at 7 bases. The ends lost 0 bases at V and 8 bases at J; junction bases unmatched: 7. CDR1 and CDR2 (germline): SGHTA, FQGNSA. The CDR3 consists of 15 residues. CDR3: CASSLAGQRGDTIYF. The CDR3 nucleotides are TGTGCCAGCAGCTTAGCGGGACAGAGAGGAGACACCATATATTTT.

This rearrangement joins TRBV5-1 to TRBJ2-7; 7 nucleotides align to TRBD2. This CDR3 has 14 amino acids. The germline V gene has CDR1 SGHRS and CDR2 YFSETQ. The trim removed 0 bases at V and 2 bases at J, leaving 2 bases unmatched. The CDR3 loop is CASSLASGPYEQYF. In nucleotides, the CDR3 is TGCGCCAGCAGCTTGGCTAGCGGACCCTACGAGCAGTACTTC.

This clone has more than one count but fewer than ten. The V and J genes are TRBV20-1 and TRBJ1-2, with no clear D. From germline, CDR1 is DFQATT and CDR2 SNEGSKA (reference sequence). The CDR3 spans 10 residues. With 6 bases removed from V and 4 bases from J, the gap between germline ends came to 6 bases. The CDR3 sequence: CSAPFYGYTF. CDR3 nucleotides: TGCAGTGCCCCATTCTATGGCTACACCTTC.

The chain couples TRBV10-3 to TRBJ2-1, with D uncertain. The CDR3 consists of 12 residues. Trimming removed 2 bases from V and 4 bases from J, with 3 bases in between. Germline V gene lookup returns CDR1 ENHRY and CDR2 SYGVKD. The CDR3 spells CAISETYNEQFF. CDR3 sequence (DNA): TGTGCCATCAGTGAGACTTACAATGAGCAGTTCTTC.

For this clone: The sample has other DNA sequences that encode this CDR3 too. The chain is built from TRBV7-9 and TRBJ1-2; 9 nucleotides line up with TRBD1. Per the germline V gene, CDR1 is SEHNR and CDR2 is FQNEAQ (reference sequence). CDR3 length equals 15 residues. Germline trimming cut 1 base from V and 2 bases from J; bases unmatched to any gene: 2. The CDR3 spells CASSLGDRANYGYTF. The DNA of the CDR3 is TGTGCCAGCAGCTTAGGGGACAGGGCGAACTATGGCTACACCTTC.

The chain is built from TRBV7-9 and TRBJ1-4, with 10 bases aligning to TRBD1. This CDR3 is 18 amino acids long. CDR1 SEHNR and CDR2 FQNEAQ come from the germline V gene (reference sequence). Trimming cost V 1 base and J 2 bases; bases outside gene matches: 7. The CDR3 coding sequence is TGTGCCAGCAGCTTAGGGGCGGACAGGGGGAAGACTAATGAAAAACTGTTTTTT. Its protein product is CASSLGADRGKTNEKLFF. Supplemented by reference TRBV7-9 and TRBJ1-4, the full variable domain reads DTGVSQNPRHKITKRGQNVTFRCDPISEHNRLYWYRQTLGQGPEFLTYFQNEAQLEKSRLLSDRFSAERPKGSFSTLEIQRTEQGDSAMYLCASSLGADRGKTNEKLFFGSGTQLSVL.

The chain links TRBV6-6 to TRBJ2-7; D not certain. V gave up 6 bases and J gave up 4 bases, with 10 bases separating them. This CDR3 region has 12 residues. The germline V gene has CDR1 MNHNY and CDR2 SVGAGI (reference sequence). In nucleotides, the CDR3 is TGTGCCAGCAGCCCGACTTGGTACGAGCAGTACTTC. Encoded protein: CASSPTWYEQYF.